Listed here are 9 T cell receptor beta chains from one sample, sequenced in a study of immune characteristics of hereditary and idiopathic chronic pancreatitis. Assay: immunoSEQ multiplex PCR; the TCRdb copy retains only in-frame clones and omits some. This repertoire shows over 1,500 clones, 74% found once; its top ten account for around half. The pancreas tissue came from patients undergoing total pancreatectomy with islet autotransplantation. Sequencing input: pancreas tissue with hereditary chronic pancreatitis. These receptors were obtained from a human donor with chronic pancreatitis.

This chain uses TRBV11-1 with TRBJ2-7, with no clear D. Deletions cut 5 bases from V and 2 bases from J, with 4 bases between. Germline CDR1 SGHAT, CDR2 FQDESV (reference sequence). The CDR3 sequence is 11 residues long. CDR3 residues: CASSTTYEQYF. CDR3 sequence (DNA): TGTGCCAGCAGCACAACCTACGAGCAGTACTTC.

The CDR3 sequence: CASSSRPTGDQPQHF. The CDR3 nucleotides read TGTGCCAGCAGTTCTAGACCGACTGGGGATCAGCCCCAGCATTTT. V and J are TRBV6-5 and TRBJ1-5; the D is unclear. The germline V gene encodes CDR1 MNHEY and CDR2 SVGAGI. The CDR3 loop spans 15 amino acids. Trimming removed 4 bases at V and 5 bases at J, with 15 bases between.

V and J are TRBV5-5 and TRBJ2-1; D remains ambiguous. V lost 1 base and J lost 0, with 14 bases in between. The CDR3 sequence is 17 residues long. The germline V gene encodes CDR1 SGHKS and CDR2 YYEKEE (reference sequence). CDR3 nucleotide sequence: TGTGCCAGCAGCTTGCGTGGCACGTTAAGCTCCTACAATGAGCAGTTCTTC. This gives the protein CASSLRGTLSSYNEQFF.

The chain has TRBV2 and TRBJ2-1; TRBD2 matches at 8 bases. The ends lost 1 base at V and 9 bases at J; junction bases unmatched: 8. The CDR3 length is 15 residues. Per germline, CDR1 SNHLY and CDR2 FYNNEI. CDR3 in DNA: TGTGCCAGCAGTGAAGTGGGACTAGTAGCTAGTGAGCAGTTCTTC. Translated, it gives CASSEVGLVASEQFF.

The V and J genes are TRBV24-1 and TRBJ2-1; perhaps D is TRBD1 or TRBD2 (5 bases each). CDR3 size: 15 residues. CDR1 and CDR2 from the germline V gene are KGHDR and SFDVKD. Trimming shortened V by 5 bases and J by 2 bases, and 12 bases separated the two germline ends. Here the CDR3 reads CATSAGTAPYNEQFF. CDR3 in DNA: TGTGCCACCAGTGCCGGGACGGCTCCCTACAATGAGCAGTTCTTC.

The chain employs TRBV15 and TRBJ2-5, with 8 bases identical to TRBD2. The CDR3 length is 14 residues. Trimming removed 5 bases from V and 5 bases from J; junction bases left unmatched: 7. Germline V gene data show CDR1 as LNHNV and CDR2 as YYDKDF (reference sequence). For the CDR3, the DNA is TGTGCCACCAGCCCTAGCGGGCAGGAGGAGACCCAGTACTTC. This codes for CATSPSGQEETQYF.

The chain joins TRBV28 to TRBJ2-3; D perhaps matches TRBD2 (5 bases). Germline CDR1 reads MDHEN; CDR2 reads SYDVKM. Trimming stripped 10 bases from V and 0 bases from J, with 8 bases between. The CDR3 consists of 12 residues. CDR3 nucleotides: TGTGCCACCTCGGGGAGCACAGATACGCAGTATTTT. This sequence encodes CATSGSTDTQYF.

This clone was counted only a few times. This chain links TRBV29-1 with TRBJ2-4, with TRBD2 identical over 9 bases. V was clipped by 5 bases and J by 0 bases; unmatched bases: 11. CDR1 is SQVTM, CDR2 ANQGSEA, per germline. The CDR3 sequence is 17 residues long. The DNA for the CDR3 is TGCAGCGTTATGCGTCCTAGCGGGAACCTAGCCAAAAACATTCAGTACTTC. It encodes CSVMRPSGNLAKNIQYF.

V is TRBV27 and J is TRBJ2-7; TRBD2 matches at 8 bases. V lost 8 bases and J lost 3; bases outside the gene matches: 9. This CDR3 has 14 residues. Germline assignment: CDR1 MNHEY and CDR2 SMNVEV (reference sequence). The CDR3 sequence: CASCSKAGGYEQYF. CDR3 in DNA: TGTGCCAGCTGCTCGAAGGCGGGAGGCTACGAGCAGTACTTC.